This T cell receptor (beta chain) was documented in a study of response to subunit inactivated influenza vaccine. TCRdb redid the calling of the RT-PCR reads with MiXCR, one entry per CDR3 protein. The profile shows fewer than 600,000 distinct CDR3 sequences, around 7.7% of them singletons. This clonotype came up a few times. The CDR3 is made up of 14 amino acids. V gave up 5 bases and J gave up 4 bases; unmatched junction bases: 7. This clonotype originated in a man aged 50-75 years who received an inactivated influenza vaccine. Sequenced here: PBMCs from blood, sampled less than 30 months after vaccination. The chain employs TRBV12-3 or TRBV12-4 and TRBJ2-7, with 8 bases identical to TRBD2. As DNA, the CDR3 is TGTGCCAGCAGTGATACTAGCGGCTTATACGAGCAGTACTTC. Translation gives CASSDTSGLYEQYF.